This entry features one TCR beta chain sequence. Its antigen is still unknown. The sample is drawn from a study of CXCR3-negative and CXCR3-positive naive CD8 T cells. Study results and caveats: TRB CDR3s were more hydrophobic in CXCR3-positive than in CXCR3-negative naive cells.

Looked up from germline, CDR1 is SEHNR and CDR2 is FQNEAQ (reference sequence). The CDR3 runs to 13 residues. Through 5' RACE with UMI labels, the TRB cDNA libraries were prepared. From the 5' RACE reads, TCRdb lists one entry per CDR3 protein and no DNA. This table holds around 160,000 distinct CDR3 sequences. This chain joins TRBV7-9 and TRBJ1-4; checking the TCRdb D call of TRBD1 is not possible without DNA. Sequencing was performed on naive CXCR3+ CD8+ T cells from blood. The subset here: CD45RO-CCR7+CD27+CD95- naive CD8+ T cells expressing CXCR3 (TNR3+). The sequence was collected from a human donor in good health. Some clones in this sample may be carry-over from other donors' samples. The CDR3: CASSSTGREKLFF.